This T cell receptor (beta chain) was observed in a study of T cell responses to AZD1222 COVID-19 vaccine. Study results and limitations: Recipients of AZD1222 seropositive at baseline numbered only 5 to 7. Spike-spanning, vaccine-associated CD4 TCRs were dominant at 160-218 and 743-854.

Libraries were prepared by immunoSEQ multiplex PCR; TCRdb keeps only in-frame clonotypes and omits some of them. The sample consists of approximately 120,000 clones, around 89% of them appearing once. Notes on this clone: Antigen: not known.

CDR3 length: 17 amino acids. Germline V gene lookup returns CDR1 MNHEY and CDR2 SVGEGT. The V gene end was trimmed by 4 bases and the J gene end by 4 bases; junction bases not matched to a gene: 10. The receptor's source is an adult in good health. The rearrangement joins TRBV6-2 or TRBV6-3 to TRBJ2-1; 10 nucleotides line up with TRBD2. The starting material was peripheral blood, obtained on day 0 of MenACWY control vaccination. CDR3: CASSSYDSSGRYNEQFF. In DNA, the CDR3 is TGTGCCAGCAGTTCCTACGACTCTAGCGGGAGATACAATGAGCAGTTCTTC.